The 21 T cell receptor beta chains below all came from one sample that was sequenced in a study of cytomegalovirus exposure and HLA in healthy donors. The PCR used 60 Vbeta and 13 Jbeta primers. Data came from immunoSEQ multiplex PCR; TCRdb stores just in-frame clones and leaves some out. The sample contains more than 150,000 clones, over 60% of which appear only once. Sequencing was carried out using PBMCs. All receptors come from a man aged 18-30 years in good health and CMV-seronegative.

This clone was observed a few times. J is TRBJ2-1 and V is TRBV7-2; no firm D call. CDR1 is SGHTA, CDR2 FQGNSA, per germline. Trimming pared 5 bases from V and 9 bases from J, leaving 11 bases between. This CDR3 is 12 amino acids long. The CDR3 region has the DNA TGTGCCAGCAGCCCCGTCGGAGTTGAGCAGTTCTTC. It yields the protein CASSPVGVEQFF.

This sequence joins TRBV5-1 and TRBJ2-5, with TRBD1 matching over 9 bases. This CDR3 contains 15 residues. V shed 4 bases and J 5 bases; nucleotides not matched to a gene: 9. Germline CDR1 SGHRS, CDR2 YFSETQ. DNA for the CDR3: TGCGCCAGCAGCGGGTCACAGGGGGCAAAGGAGACCCAGTACTTC. It specifies CASSGSQGAKETQYF.

The rearrangement uses TRBV28 and TRBJ2-5; 13 positions match TRBD2. There are 18 residues in the CDR3. V shed 3 bases and J 7 bases; nucleotides not matched to a gene: 14. The germline gives CDR1 MDHEN, CDR2 SYDVKM. The CDR3 DNA is TGTGCCAGCAGTTTGTGGCCGACTAGCGGGGGGTCCCCCGGGACCCAGTACTTC. Amino acids: CASSLWPTSGGSPGTQYF.

The chain couples TRBV9 to TRBJ2-7, with 7 bases aligning to TRBD1. With 4 bases clipped from V and 4 bases from J, the junction kept 11 bases outside the gene matches. This CDR3 has 15 residues. Per the germline V gene, CDR1 is SGDLS and CDR2 is YYNGEE. The CDR3 loop is CASSLGGQGIYEQYF. The CDR3 coding sequence is TGTGCCAGCAGCTTAGGGGGCCAGGGGATTTACGAGCAGTACTTC.

This sequence joins TRBV15 and TRBJ1-6, with D maybe TRBD1 (6 bases). Germline values: CDR1 LNHNV, CDR2 YYDKDF (reference sequence). Trimming removed 4 bases from V and 2 bases from J, with 12 bases in between. This CDR3 has 16 residues. CDR3 coding DNA: TGTGCCACCAGCACCCTACAGGGAACCTATAATTCACCCCTCCACTTT. Its protein is CATSTLQGTYNSPLHF.

The chain employs TRBV19 and TRBJ2-7, with D perhaps matching TRBD2 (5 bases). This CDR3 spans 13 amino acids. Trimming removed 5 bases from V and 2 bases from J, with 10 bases in between. Germline lookup yields CDR1 LNHDA and CDR2 SQIVND (reference sequence). For the CDR3, the DNA is TGTGCCAGTAGTTCCTTCGGGGCCTACGAGCAGTACTTC. Translating gives CASSSFGAYEQYF.

Only a few counts were recorded for this clone. This chain uses TRBV28 with TRBJ1-6; D gene unclear. The CDR3 has 17 amino acids. Looked up from germline, CDR1 is MDHEN and CDR2 is SYDVKM. V lost 6 bases and J 5 bases, leaving 20 bases between the germline ends. CDR3 bases: TGTGCCAGCAGCCCACCCCTCCCTCGGGGAGATAATTCACCCCTCCACTTT. It encodes CASSPPLPRGDNSPLHF.

This chain links TRBV9 with TRBJ1-4; a possible D gene is TRBD1 (5 bases). Per germline, CDR1 SGDLS and CDR2 YYNGEE. V was clipped by 3 bases and J by 4 bases, with 19 bases between them. There are 17 residues in the CDR3. The CDR3 coding sequence is TGTGCCAGCAGCGCCTGGCTCGGTTCGGGGGATAATGAAAAACTGTTTTTT. Amino acids: CASSAWLGSGDNEKLFF.

The chain joins TRBV6-5 to TRBJ2-5, with D tentatively TRBD1 (6 bases). The CDR3 contains 15 residues. Trimming pared 2 bases from V and 5 bases from J, leaving 15 bases between. Germline CDR1 reads MNHEY; CDR2 reads SVGAGI. CDR3 in amino acids: CASSYVQGRGETQYF. Here the CDR3 DNA reads TGTGCCAGCAGTTACGTCCAGGGGAGAGGGGAGACCCAGTACTTC.

V and J are TRBV30 and TRBJ2-1; 13 bases fit TRBD2. Per germline, CDR1 GTSNPN and CDR2 SVGIG (reference sequence). Trimming cost V 4 bases and J 7 bases; bases outside gene matches: 1. The CDR3 has 13 amino acids. The CDR3 sequence is CAWKLAGGNEQFF. The DNA for the CDR3 is TGTGCCTGGAAACTAGCGGGAGGGAATGAGCAGTTCTTC.

The chain couples TRBV6-5 to TRBJ1-1; D ambiguous. The germline V gene has CDR1 MNHEY and CDR2 SVGAGI. With 3 bases removed from V and 7 bases from J, the gap between germline ends came to 15 bases. The CDR3 loop spans 14 amino acids. The CDR3 coding sequence is TGTGCCAGCAGTTATGGCGGGGTTCGGTATGAAGCTTTCTTT. Translation gives CASSYGGVRYEAFF.

This chain uses TRBV5-1 with TRBJ1-5, with D possibly matching TRBD1 (6 bases). The CDR3 is made up of 15 amino acids. The ends were cut back, 4 bases at V and 3 bases at J, with 14 bases in the middle. Germline V lookup: CDR1 SGHRS, CDR2 YFSETQ. CDR3 protein: CASSPGGAANQPQHF. The CDR3 nucleotides read TGCGCCAGCAGCCCCGGGGGGGCAGCCAATCAGCCCCAGCATTTT.

This rearrangement joins TRBV13 to TRBJ1-5; 7 bases agree with TRBD1. The CDR3 is 15 amino acids. With 0 bases clipped from V and 1 base from J, the junction kept 0 bases outside the gene matches. Germline V gene sequence: CDR1 PRHDT, CDR2 FYEKMQ (reference sequence). The CDR3: CASSLGQGSNQPQHF. The CDR3 coding sequence is TGTGCCAGCAGCTTAGGACAGGGGAGCAATCAGCCCCAGCATTTT.

The chain uses TRBV14 and TRBJ2-7; 7 bases are shared with TRBD1. V was pared by 2 bases and J by 6 bases, with 13 bases of the junction left unmatched. Germline V lookup: CDR1 SGHDN, CDR2 FVKESK. The CDR3 is 16 amino acids. CDR3 nucleotides: TGTGCCAGCAGCCAACACAGGGGCGGGCCGACCGGCGAGCAGTACTTC. It yields the protein CASSQHRGGPTGEQYF.

This clone appeared a single time. The rearrangement links TRBV19 to TRBJ2-5; D unresolved. Trimming shortened V by 1 base and J by 11 bases, and 14 bases separated the two germline ends. This CDR3 is 13 amino acids long. Germline V CDR1 and CDR2: LNHDA, SQIVND (reference sequence). CDR3 bases: TGTGCCAGTAGTATAGTACCGGAGAAAGAGCAGTACTTC. Amino acids: CASSIVPEKEQYF.

This clone has just a few counts. The CDR3 DNA sequence: TGCGCCAGCAGCTTGGCAGGGTTCAGAGACGAGCAGTACTTC. Amino acid sequence: CASSLAGFRDEQYF. The rearrangement links TRBV5-1 to TRBJ2-7; D possibly corresponds to TRBD1 (5 bases). Trimming took 0 bases from V and 5 from J, leaving 12 bases between them. CDR1 and CDR2 (germline): SGHRS, YFSETQ. The CDR3 runs 14 residues.

This clone was counted a few times. The rearrangement uses TRBV11-2 and TRBJ1-4; D perhaps matches TRBD1 (6 bases). CDR1 is SGHAT and CDR2 is FQNNGV in the germline V gene. Trimming pared 0 bases from V and 10 bases from J, leaving 9 bases between. CDR3 length: 13 residues. The DNA for the CDR3 is TGTGCCAGCAGCTTAGAGAGGGGGGGAAAACTGTTTTTT. It translates to CASSLERGGKLFF.

The chain employs TRBV30 and TRBJ2-2, with 14 bases fitting TRBD2. CDR1 GTSNPN and CDR2 SVGIG come from the germline V gene (reference sequence). This CDR3 has 17 residues. J lost 7 bases, V lost 0 bases, and 7 bases had no gene match. The CDR3 region is CAWSVRLAGGLGGELFF. CDR3 DNA: TGTGCCTGGAGTGTAAGACTAGCGGGGGGGCTAGGCGGGGAGCTGTTTTTT.

The rearrangement joins TRBV19 to TRBJ1-5; 10 nucleotides agree with TRBD1. Germline values: CDR1 LNHDA, CDR2 SQIVND (reference sequence). The CDR3 sequence is 17 residues long. V shed 2 bases, J shed 2 bases, and the junction held 6 bases outside the gene matches. The CDR3 spells CASSIRVGQGGNQPQHF. For the CDR3, the DNA is TGTGCCAGTAGTATACGGGTCGGACAGGGGGGCAATCAGCCCCAGCATTTT. The full variable domain, its missing parts supplied by reference TRBV19 and TRBJ1-5, is DGGITQSPKYLFRKEGQNVTLSCEQNLNHDAMYWYRQDPGQGLRLIYYSQIVNDFQKGDIAEGYSVSREKKESFPLTVTSAQKNPTAFYLCASSIRVGQGGNQPQHFGDGTRLSIL.

The V and J genes are TRBV14 and TRBJ2-7, with TRBD1 as a possible D gene (5 bases). The V gene's germline CDR1 is SGHDN and CDR2 FVKESK. Trimming left V 1 base short and J 3 bases short, with 10 bases between. This CDR3 is built from 14 residues. CDR3 DNA: TGTGCCAGCAGCCAAGCAGGGAACTACTACGAGCAGTACTTC. Amino acids: CASSQAGNYYEQYF.

The chain has TRBV1 and TRBJ1-4. TRBV1 corresponds to a pseudogene. The length of the CDR3 is 17 residues. In DNA, the CDR3 is TGCACCAGCAGCCAAGCCCTCTTAAGGGGACTAAATGAAAAACTGTTTTTT. The encoded protein is CTSSQALLRGLNEKLFF.